Listed below are T cell receptor beta chains from one sample, sequenced in a study of CD8 T cells in Susac syndrome. From the immunoSEQ multiplex PCR reads, TCRdb called clonotypes with MiXCR, one entry per CDR3 protein. This sample has about 76,000 distinct CDR3 sequences, with around 93% found just once. The sequenced material came from CD8+ T cells from PBMCs. Every receptor here comes from a human donor with Susac syndrome. Both conserved end residues are part of each CDR3. The D gene is left open where the match is weak. Clone size is shown for a subset of rows, as once, few, many or a class of expanded clone.

D	size	V	J	CDR3	DNA
TRBD2	-	TRBV20-1	TRBJ2-7	CSAVGTSGGSQPFYEQYF	TGCAGTGCTGTTGGGACTAGCGGGGGGTCCCAGCCATTCTACGAGCAGTACTTC
-	-	TRBV18	TRBJ2-5	CASSPGGGETQYF	TGTGCCAGCTCACCAGGAGGAGGGGAGACCCAGTACTTC
TRBD1	-	TRBV5-6	TRBJ1-2	CASSLDRVYGYTF	TGTGCCAGCAGCCTGGACAGGGTGTATGGCTACACCTTC
TRBD2	-	TRBV18	TRBJ2-7	CASSLRESYEQYF	TGTGCCAGCTCATTGCGGGAGTCCTACGAGCAGTACTTC
-	-	TRBV15	TRBJ2-7	CATSSDRIDDSYEQYF	TGTGCCACCAGCAGTGATAGGATAGATGACTCCTACGAGCAGTACTTC
TRBD2	-	TRBV4-3	TRBJ2-2	CASSQDVRRGLVGGTGELFF	TGCGCCAGCAGCCAAGATGTGAGAAGGGGACTAGTCGGTGGCACCGGGGAGCTGTTTTTT
TRBD1	-	TRBV29-1	TRBJ1-5	CSVEWDSNQPQHF	TGCAGCGTTGAATGGGACAGTAATCAGCCCCAGCATTTT
-	-	TRBV27	TRBJ2-1	CASSPQGGSDEQFF	TGTGCCAGCAGTCCCCAGGGGGGGAGCGATGAGCAGTTCTTC
TRBD2	-	TRBV29-1	TRBJ2-5	CSVDPSSGEETQYF	TGCAGCGTTGATCCCTCGAGCGGGGAAGAGACCCAGTACTTC
-	-	TRBV25-1	TRBJ1-1	CASSRPGGEAFF	TGTGCCAGCAGTAGGCCGGGCGGTGAGGCTTTCTTT
-	once	TRBV6-5	TRBJ1-1	CASSYLPNTEAFF	TGTGCCAGCAGTTATTTGCCGAACACTGAAGCTTTCTTT
TRBD2	-	TRBV19	TRBJ2-1	CASSTPSTSPIYNEQFF	TGTGCCAGTAGTACCCCATCGACTAGCCCTATCTACAATGAGCAGTTCTTC
-	-	TRBV20-1	TRBJ2-1	CSARVLSRYEQFF	TGCAGTGCTAGAGTCTTAAGCCGCTATGAGCAGTTCTTC
-	-	TRBV30	TRBJ1-5	CAWSSTDYSNQPQHF	TGTGCCTGGAGTTCTACAGATTATAGCAATCAGCCCCAGCATTTT
-	-	TRBV27	TRBJ2-1	CASSDTVQWSYNEQFF	TGTGCCAGCAGTGATACGGTGCAATGGTCCTACAATGAGCAGTTCTTC